The count of the clone carrying this T cell receptor (beta chain) is one. Its antigen is as yet unknown. The data were obtained in a study of vaccination and CD4 T cells after COVID-19. Study-level findings and limits: Convalescent patients had 304 of 307 vaccine-specific clones showing spike mono-reactivity.

The Oncomine TCR Beta short-read assay sequenced DNA from cultured CD4+ T cells. TCRdb independently ran MiXCR on the PCR reads; one entry per CDR3 protein. In the table there are 9,500 to 10,000 distinct CDR3 sequences, 30% to 40% of which are singletons. This CDR3 spans 14 amino acids. V shed 7 bases and J 4 bases; nucleotides not matched to a gene: 3. Germline loops: CDR1 SNHLY, CDR2 FYNNEI. Treatment indicated: approximately 9-day PBMC culture with coronavirus spike peptide pools or control peptides (ViraFEST assay). CD4+ T lymphocytes from the unexposed donor were collected before the COVID-19 pandemic (2011-2018). In the ViraFEST assay, peptide-pool expansion preceded TCR sequencing of expanded clonotypes.

The receptor was isolated from a human donor in good health. The chain combines TRBV2 with TRBJ2-5; 13 bases agree with TRBD2. The source material was CD4+ T cells from blood, cultured in vitro. CDR3 sequence (DNA): TGTGCCAGCAAGACTAGCGGGGGGATAGAGACCCAGTACTTC. It translates to CASKTSGGIETQYF.